A selection of T cell receptor beta chains follows, all from one sample in a study of breast tumors, draining lymph nodes, adjacent tissues. MiXCR was run by TCRdb on the multiplex PCR reads, yielding one entry per CDR3 protein. The sample lists around 230,000 distinct CDR3 sequences, roughly 32% occurring once. Sequencing input: axillary lymph node tissue. The receptor source for this set is a female donor with breast cancer. Some clones in this sample may be carry-over from other donors' samples. Both conserved end residues are part of each CDR3. A D gene is named only where the DNA matches it firmly. Some rows mark clone size as missing; the rest say once, few, many or name a class of expanded clone.

clone_size j_call d_call v_call cdr3_nt cdr3_aa
many TRBJ2-1 . TRBV5-8 TGTGCCAGCAGCCCGAATTTGGGGCCTCGAAACAATGAGCAGTTCTTC CASSPNLGPRNNEQFF
. TRBJ2-3 TRBD2 TRBV9 TGTGCCAGCAGCGTAGGGACTAGCGGGAGGGCCTTCACAGATACGCAGTATTTT CASSVGTSGRAFTDTQYF
once TRBJ2-3 TRBD2 TRBV11-2 TGTGCCAACAGCGTCATGGCGGGAGGGAGAGATACGCAGTATTTT CANSVMAGGRDTQYF
many TRBJ2-7 . TRBV6-2/TRBV6-3 TGTGCCAGCAGTTGGCGGCAGACCTACGAGCAGTACTTC CASSWRQTYEQYF
. TRBJ1-5 . TRBV7-9 TGTGCCAGCAGCCCAGGCGGGCAGGGTCGGAGCAATCAGCCCCAGCATTTT CASSPGGQGRSNQPQHF
. TRBJ2-1 . TRBV18 TGTGCCAGCTCACCACCGTGGGGGGCTAACAATGAGCAGTTCTTC CASSPPWGANNEQFF
many TRBJ2-1 . TRBV7-2 TGTGCCAGCAGCCTGGTCTCTAGCCGGGGATACAATGAGCAGTTCTTC CASSLVSSRGYNEQFF
many TRBJ2-3 TRBD2 TRBV2 TGTGCCAGCAGTGGGGGGGGGGATACGCAGTATTTT CASSGGGDTQYF
few TRBJ1-1 . TRBV20-1 TGCAGTGCAAGAGGGGGGGCTGAAGCTTTCTTT CSARGGAEAFF
many TRBJ2-1 TRBD2 TRBV7-9 TGTGCCAGCAGCCTCACGGGGGGTGAGCAGTTCTTC CASSLTGGEQFF
many TRBJ1-5 TRBD1 TRBV6-1 TGTGCCAGCAGGGGGACAGGGAGGAGCCAGCCCCAGCATTTT CASRGTGRSQPQHF
many TRBJ2-5 TRBD2 TRBV2 TGTGCCAGCAGTCCCACTAGCGGGAGGGCATCGGAGACCCAGTACTTC CASSPTSGRASETQYF
. TRBJ1-5 TRBD1 TRBV2 TGTGCCAGCAGGGATCCCGGACAGGGGGGGGCTTATAGCAATCAGCCCCAGCATTTT CASRDPGQGGAYSNQPQHF
. TRBJ2-5 TRBD2 TRBV7-9 TGTGCCAGCAGCCTAGTTCTGACGGGAGGAGAAACCCAGTACTTC CASSLVLTGGETQYF
few TRBJ1-1 . TRBV7-9 TGTGCCAGCAGGGCGTTCACTGAAGCTTTCTTT CASRAFTEAFF
. TRBJ1-5 . TRBV10-3 TGTGCCATCTCCATGGTCCATAGCAATCAGCCCCAGCATTTT CAISMVHSNQPQHF
many TRBJ2-7 TRBD2 TRBV30 TGTGCCTCCGAGCGGGGGTTCCACGAGCAGTACTTC CASERGFHEQYF
many TRBJ1-2 TRBD1 TRBV20-1 TGCAGTGCGAGGACAGGGGGCGCTCGGGGCTACACCTTC CSARTGGARGYTF
. TRBJ1-2 . TRBV2 TGTGCCAGCAGTACCGACCGGCGTAACTATGGCTACACCTTC CASSTDRRNYGYTF
many TRBJ1-2 TRBD1 TRBV6-5 TGTGCCAGCAGCGCGACAGGGGGCTATGGCTACACCTTC CASSATGGYGYTF
. TRBJ1-4 . TRBV6-5 TGTGCCAAAAAATACGGGCAGATCCTTGAAAAACTGTTTTTT CAKKYGQILEKLFF
. TRBJ1-3 TRBD1 TRBV7-9 TGTGCCAGCAGCGCCGGGACAGACTCTGGAAACACCATATATTTT CASSAGTDSGNTIYF
. TRBJ1-5 . TRBV30 TGTGCCTGGAGTGTAATCGCCCCAGGGACGTTGGGGGCTGGCAATCAGCCCCAGCATTTT CAWSVIAPGTLGAGNQPQHF
many TRBJ1-5 . TRBV28 TGTGCCAGCAGCGCGGGGGAGGTTGGCAATCAGCCCCAGCATTTT CASSAGEVGNQPQHF
. TRBJ2-6 TRBD1 TRBV6-5 TGTGCCAGCAAGGGGACAGGGAGCATGGTAGAGGCCAACGTCCTGACTTTC CASKGTGSMVEANVLTF
. TRBJ2-5 . TRBV7-9 TGTGCCAGCATGCCCGGGACAAAAGAGACCCAGTACTTC CASMPGTKETQYF
many TRBJ2-7 TRBD1 TRBV7-6 TGTGCCAGCAGTCCGGGTGGGACAGGGCCCTACGAGCAGTACTTC CASSPGGTGPYEQYF
many TRBJ2-7 . TRBV6-5 TGTGCCAGCAGTCGTGATCTCCAGGGGTTGACCTACGAGCAGTACTTC CASSRDLQGLTYEQYF
many TRBJ1-2 TRBD1 TRBV3-1 TGTGCCAGCAGCCAAACAGGGGAGAGTGGCTACACCTTC CASSQTGESGYTF
many TRBJ2-5 . TRBV14 TGTGCCAGCAGCCGACCAGTTAACAGTCCCCGGAAGACCCAGTACTTC CASSRPVNSPRKTQYF
. TRBJ2-1 . TRBV19 TGTGCCAGTAGTATAGTAAGGCGGAATGGGCAGTTCTTC CASSIVRRNGQFF
. TRBJ2-2 TRBD1 TRBV30 TGTGCCTGGACCGGGACAGGGGGCGGCTCCGGGGAGCTGTTTTTT CAWTGTGGGSGELFF
. TRBJ1-2 . TRBV28 TGTGCCAGCAGTTTTAAAGGGTCGGAGCCAATACCTAACTATGGCTACACCTTC CASSFKGSEPIPNYGYTF
. TRBJ2-7 TRBD2 TRBV15 TGTGCCACCAGCAGAGAGGTCAGGACTAGCGGGAGCGTTCTCTCCTACGAGCAGTACTTC CATSREVRTSGSVLSYEQYF
many TRBJ2-5 TRBD2 TRBV20-1 TGCAGTGCCCTCGCCCGGACTAGCGGGGTTGGGGAGACCCAGTACTTC CSALARTSGVGETQYF
. TRBJ2-3 . TRBV20-1 TGCAGTGCTAGAGCGCGGTTCCTCACAGGTACGCAGTATTTT CSARARFLTGTQYF
. TRBJ2-5 TRBD1 TRBV5-1 TGCGCCAGCAGCCTGAATGGACAGGGTGGACAGCCCCAGTACTTC CASSLNGQGGQPQYF
many TRBJ2-3 . TRBV6-1 TGTGCCAGCAGTGAAATTAGGGCCGCCACAGATACGCAGTATTTT CASSEIRAATDTQYF
. TRBJ2-1 TRBD2 TRBV6-5 TGTGCCAGCAGACTAGCGGGATCAAGCTCCTACAATGAGCAGTTCTTC CASRLAGSSSYNEQFF
. TRBJ2-3 TRBD2 TRBV15 TGTGCCACCAGCAGAGTGGCTAGCGGTTTGGGAGATACGCAGTATTTT CATSRVASGLGDTQYF
many TRBJ2-2 TRBD2 TRBV28 TGTGCCAGCAGGGGCGGGACTACGAACACCGGGGAGCTGTTTTTT CASRGGTTNTGELFF
many TRBJ2-3 . TRBV6-1 TGTGCCAGCAGGGCAGCTACTGGTATTGATACGCAGTATTTT CASRAATGIDTQYF
. TRBJ2-3 TRBD1 TRBV12-3/TRBV12-4 TGTGCCAGCAGCATAATATTACAGGGGGCGCCAGAGACCCAGTATTTT CASSIILQGAPETQYF
many TRBJ2-6 . TRBV4-1 TGCGCCAGCAGCCAACGAGGCAGGGGAGGTTCTGGGGCCAACGTCCTGACTTTC CASSQRGRGGSGANVLTF
once TRBJ1-6 TRBD1 TRBV6-1 TGTGCCAGCAGACATAGGGGTGGACAGGGGAATTCACCCCTCCACTTT CASRHRGGQGNSPLHF
many TRBJ2-5 . TRBV18 TGTGCCAGCCAGCAGGGAGAAGAGACCCAGTACTTC CASQQGEETQYF
. TRBJ2-3 . TRBV2 TGTGCCAGCAGGGAAGGAGTAGGGGAGGATACGCAGTATTTT CASREGVGEDTQYF
many TRBJ1-6 . TRBV6-4 TGTGCCAGCAGTGTCCGGGCCGAGGGTTCACCCCTCCACTTT CASSVRAEGSPLHF
. TRBJ2-7 TRBD2 TRBV27 TGTGCCAGCAGTTTAATGAACCCCTGGGAGGGCGGATGGTACGAGCAGTACTTC CASSLMNPWEGGWYEQYF
few TRBJ2-1 . TRBV6-2/TRBV6-3 TGTGCCACCCTACATTTCAATGAGCAGTTCTTC CATLHFNEQFF
. TRBJ1-4 . TRBV19 TGTGCCAGTAGTATACCAGCGAAGACGAGGACGGTAAGTGAAAAACCGTTTTTT CASSIPAKTRTVSEKPFF
. TRBJ2-3 TRBD2 TRBV12-3/TRBV12-4 TGTGCCAGCAGTTTAGCGAGCGGGAGCCCAGATACGCAGTATTTT CASSLASGSPDTQYF
. TRBJ1-5 TRBD1 TRBV15 TGTGCCACCAGCAGAGAGCGGGACAGGGGGCGCTATCAGCCCCAGCATTTT CATSRERDRGRYQPQHF